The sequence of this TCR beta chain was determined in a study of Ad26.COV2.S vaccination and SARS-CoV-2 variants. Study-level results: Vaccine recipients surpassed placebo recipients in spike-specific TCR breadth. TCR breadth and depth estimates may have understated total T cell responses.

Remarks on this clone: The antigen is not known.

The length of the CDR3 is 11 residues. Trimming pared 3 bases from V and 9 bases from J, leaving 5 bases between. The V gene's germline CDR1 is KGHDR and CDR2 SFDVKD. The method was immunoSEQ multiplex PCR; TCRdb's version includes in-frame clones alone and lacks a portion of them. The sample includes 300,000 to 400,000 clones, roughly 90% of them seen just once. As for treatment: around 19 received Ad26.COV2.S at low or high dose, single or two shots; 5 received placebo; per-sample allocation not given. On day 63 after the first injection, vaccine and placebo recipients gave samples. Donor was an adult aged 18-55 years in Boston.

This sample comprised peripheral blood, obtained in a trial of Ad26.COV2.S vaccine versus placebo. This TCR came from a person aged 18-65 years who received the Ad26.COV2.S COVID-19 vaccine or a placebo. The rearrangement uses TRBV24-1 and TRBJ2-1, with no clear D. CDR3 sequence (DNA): TGTGCCACCAGTGATAGGGTTGAGCAGTTCTTC. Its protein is CATSDRVEQFF.